The rows below give T cell receptor beta chains drawn from one sample of a study of shared clonotypes between healthy human individuals. Sequencing was performed with immunoSEQ multiplex PCR; in TCRdb, only in-frame clones are kept and a portion is missing. Of 950,000 to 1,100,000 clones in the sample, approximately 78% were seen once. The sample was memory CD4+ T cells from PBMCs. The source of these receptors is a man between 18 and 29 years old in good health. Some clones in this sample may be carry-over from other donors' samples. Each CDR3 is given with its conserved first and last residue. Each record gives: clone size, D gene, V gene, J gene, CDR3 protein, CDR3 DNA. A D gene is named only where the DNA matches it firmly. Expanded clones get a size class; other rows say once, few or many, or leave the size out.

abundance: .; d_gene: TRBD1; v_gene: TRBV15; j_gene: TRBJ2-7; CDR3aa: CATSRTIPGQGTYEQYF; CDR3nt: TGTGCCACCAGCAGAACTATTCCGGGACAGGGGACCTACGAGCAGTACTTC
abundance: many; d_gene: .; v_gene: TRBV7-9; j_gene: TRBJ1-2; CDR3aa: CASSSVGGIYGYTF; CDR3nt: TGTGCCAGCAGCTCTGTCGGAGGGATCTATGGCTACACCTTC
abundance: .; d_gene: .; v_gene: TRBV2; j_gene: TRBJ2-5; CDR3aa: CASIIELLWETQYF; CDR3nt: TGTGCCAGCATAATAGAGCTCTTGTGGGAGACCCAGTACTTC
abundance: .; d_gene: .; v_gene: TRBV30; j_gene: TRBJ2-5; CDR3aa: CAWSGGNPQETQYF; CDR3nt: TGTGCCTGGAGTGGGGGGAACCCCCAAGAGACCCAGTACTTC
abundance: few; d_gene: TRBD1; v_gene: TRBV7-9; j_gene: TRBJ1-2; CDR3aa: CASSQGQGDYGYTF; CDR3nt: TGTGCCAGCAGCCAGGGACAGGGGGACTATGGCTACACCTTC
abundance: few; d_gene: .; v_gene: TRBV11-2; j_gene: TRBJ2-4; CDR3aa: CASSRLGRPVDIQYF; CDR3nt: TGTGCCAGCAGCCGCCTAGGGCGCCCCGTAGACATTCAGTACTTC
abundance: .; d_gene: .; v_gene: TRBV2; j_gene: TRBJ1-1; CDR3aa: CASSVETNTEAFF; CDR3nt: TGTGCCAGCAGTGTTGAGACGAACACTGAAGCTTTCTTT
abundance: few; d_gene: TRBD2; v_gene: TRBV7-9; j_gene: TRBJ2-1; CDR3aa: CASSLGRTSVNNEQFF; CDR3nt: TGTGCCAGCAGCTTAGGACGGACTAGCGTTAACAATGAGCAGTTCTTC
abundance: .; d_gene: .; v_gene: TRBV4-2; j_gene: TRBJ2-7; CDR3aa: CASSQGITHEQYF; CDR3nt: TGTGCCAGCAGCCAAGGAATAACCCACGAGCAGTACTTC
abundance: .; d_gene: .; v_gene: TRBV7-8; j_gene: TRBJ1-1; CDR3aa: CASSSRTVTEAFF; CDR3nt: TGTGCCAGCAGCTCCCGGACAGTCACTGAAGCTTTCTTT
abundance: .; d_gene: .; v_gene: TRBV28; j_gene: TRBJ2-7; CDR3aa: CASSSPGRLYEQYF; CDR3nt: TGTGCCAGCAGTTCGCCGGGACGCCTCTACGAGCAGTACTTC
abundance: .; d_gene: .; v_gene: TRBV9; j_gene: TRBJ2-3; CDR3aa: CASSYGGVATDTQYF; CDR3nt: TGTGCCAGCAGCTACGGTGGGGTGGCGACAGATACGCAGTATTTT
abundance: .; d_gene: .; v_gene: TRBV9; j_gene: TRBJ1-4; CDR3aa: CASSGGAYTNEKLFF; CDR3nt: TGTGCCAGCAGCGGGGGCGCTTATACTAATGAAAAACTGTTTTTT
abundance: .; d_gene: .; v_gene: TRBV11-3; j_gene: TRBJ1-2; CDR3aa: CASSLVNGGGNYGYTF; CDR3nt: TGTGCCAGCAGCTTAGTTAATGGGGGAGGCAACTATGGCTACACCTTC
abundance: few; d_gene: .; v_gene: TRBV7-2; j_gene: TRBJ2-7; CDR3aa: CASRPDRLAGEPYF; CDR3nt: TGTGCCAGCAGACCAGACAGGTTAGCTGGCGAACCATACTTC